Listed here are 20 T cell receptor beta chains from one sample, sequenced in a study of shared clonotypes between healthy human individuals. As defined, naive CD8 cells were CD45RO-negative and positively selected for CCR7, with terminally differentiated effector memory CD45RA+ cells excluded. Data came from immunoSEQ multiplex PCR; TCRdb stores just in-frame clones and leaves some out. The data hold nearly 2 million clones, with approximately 94% observed a single time. Sequenced: naive CD8+ T cells sorted from blood. The receptor set was obtained from a man aged 18 to 30 in good health.

This sequence joins TRBV4-1 and TRBJ2-7, with 12 bases that match TRBD2. Germline values: CDR1 MGHRA, CDR2 YSYEKL. The CDR3 has 16 residues. Losses at the gene ends were 2 bases for V and 3 bases for J; bases not matched to a gene: 5. Here the CDR3 DNA reads TGCGCCAGCAGCCAAAGACTAGCGGGAGAGGTCTACGAGCAGTACTTC. Translation: CASSQRLAGEVYEQYF.

V is TRBV28 and J is TRBJ1-3; D ambiguous. Germline V gene sequence: CDR1 MDHEN, CDR2 SYDVKM. The CDR3 has 15 amino acids. Trimming shortened V by 3 bases and J by 0 bases, and 9 bases separated the two germline ends. The CDR3 DNA is TGTGCCAGCAGTTTCTACGGAAACTCTGGAAACACCATATATTTT. This translates into CASSFYGNSGNTIYF.

V is TRBV2 and J is TRBJ1-2; the D is unclear. The germline V gene encodes CDR1 SNHLY and CDR2 FYNNEI. V lost 4 bases and J lost 2, with 14 bases in between. The CDR3 length is 15 residues. This chain's CDR3 is CASSGLEGKNYGYTF. The CDR3 DNA follows: TGTGCCAGCAGTGGACTGGAGGGAAAAAACTATGGCTACACCTTC. Full variable domain (remainder filled in from reference TRBV2 and TRBJ1-2): EPEVTQTPSHQVTQMGQEVILRCVPISNHLYFYWYRQILGQKVEFLVSFYNNEISEKSEIFDDQFSVERPDGSNFTLKIRSTKLEDSAMYFCASSGLEGKNYGYTFGSGTRLTVV.

The chain has TRBV2 and TRBJ2-1, with 10 bases aligning to TRBD1. CDR3 length: 14 amino acids. CDR1 is SNHLY and CDR2 is FYNNEI in the germline V gene. J gave up 2 bases and V 8 bases, and 3 bases lay outside the gene matches. The CDR3 DNA follows: TGTGCCAGCCCTGGACAGGGGGCCTACAATGAGCAGTTCTTC. Protein: CASPGQGAYNEQFF.

The genes are TRBV10-2 and TRBJ1-5; D may be TRBD1 (6 bases). V dropped 3 bases and J dropped 0 bases, with 9 bases sitting between them. This CDR3 region has 15 residues. CDR1 is WSHSY, CDR2 SAAADI, per germline. CDR3 DNA: TGCGCCAGCAGTGAACAGGGTTATAGCAATCAGCCCCAGCATTTT. Encoded protein: CASSEQGYSNQPQHF.

The chain is built from TRBV5-1 and TRBJ2-7; no firm D call. Germline V gene data show CDR1 as SGHRS and CDR2 as YFSETQ. The CDR3 is made up of 13 amino acids. V was shortened by 7 bases and J by 2 bases, with 13 bases between the two germline ends. The CDR3 loop is CASSLNEAYEQYF. Written as DNA, the CDR3 is TGCGCCAGCTCCTTGAACGAGGCCTACGAGCAGTACTTC.

The chain is built from TRBV27 and TRBJ2-7, with 7 bases lining up with TRBD2. From germline, CDR1 is MNHEY and CDR2 SMNVEV (reference sequence). The J segment lost 3 bases and the V segment lost 1 base, leaving 6 bases of the junction unmatched. The CDR3 runs 15 residues. CDR3 in DNA: TGTGCCAGCAGTTTATGGGGAGGGGCATACTACGAGCAGTACTTC. This codes for CASSLWGGAYYEQYF.

This clone was found once. The J gene is TRBJ2-7, the V gene TRBV7-9; D unresolved. The CDR3 covers 13 residues. CDR1 and CDR2 from the germline V gene are SEHNR and FQNEAQ (reference sequence). Trimming cost V 1 base and J 7 bases, with 11 bases left between them. CDR3 sequence: CASSLEAAGEQYF. The CDR3 DNA reads as TGTGCCAGCAGCTTAGAGGCAGCCGGGGAGCAGTACTTC.

Concerning this clone: The sample has other DNA sequences that encode this CDR3 too. V is TRBV19 and J is TRBJ2-1; 9 nucleotides line up with TRBD2. Germline assignment: CDR1 LNHDA and CDR2 SQIVND (reference sequence). This CDR3 is 14 amino acids long. J lost 6 bases, V lost 3 bases, and 3 bases had no gene match. Here the CDR3 DNA reads TGTGCCAGTAGTATGGCGGGAGGGCTCAATGAGCAGTTCTTC. This translates into CASSMAGGLNEQFF.

The V call is TRBV6-1, the J call TRBJ2-3; D is unclear. Germline assignment: CDR1 MNHNS and CDR2 SASEGT. V was trimmed by 5 bases and J by 0 bases, leaving 9 bases between them. This CDR3 is 14 amino acids long. The CDR3 DNA sequence: TGTGCCAGCAGTACCCTATCTAGCACAGATACGCAGTATTTT. Translating gives CASSTLSSTDTQYF.

The V gene is TRBV5-8, the J gene TRBJ2-5, with a possible D match to TRBD1 (6 bases). The CDR3 has 11 amino acids. Trimming pared 7 bases from V and 5 bases from J, leaving 9 bases between. Germline CDR1 is SGHTS and CDR2 is YDEGEE. CDR3: CASQGIETQYF. The CDR3, as DNA: TGTGCCAGCCAGGGGATCGAGACCCAGTACTTC.

The rearrangement uses TRBV11-2 and TRBJ2-3; D is unresolved. V was shortened by 5 bases and J by 6 bases, with 9 bases between the two germline ends. The CDR3 consists of 12 residues. Germline V gene lookup returns CDR1 SGHAT and CDR2 FQNNGV. CDR3 nucleotides: TGTGCCAGCAGCCCCCGGCTGGATACGCAGTATTTT. This encodes CASSPRLDTQYF.

The chain joins TRBV28 to TRBJ2-3; D may be TRBD1 (5 bases). CDR3 length equals 16 residues. V lost 5 bases and J lost 0, with 15 bases in between. From germline, CDR1 is MDHEN and CDR2 SYDVKM. The CDR3 DNA reads as TGTGCCAGCAGTCTAAGGGGATACGCTAGCACAGATACGCAGTATTTT. It yields the protein CASSLRGYASTDTQYF.

Only one count was recorded for this clone. The chain employs TRBV6-6 and TRBJ2-1, with 7 bases aligning to TRBD1. The trim removed 7 bases at V and 9 bases at J, leaving 9 bases unmatched. The CDR3 covers 13 residues. Germline V lookup: CDR1 MNHNY, CDR2 SVGAGI (reference sequence). The CDR3 sequence is CASIYQGVGEQFF. The CDR3 DNA sequence: TGTGCCAGCATCTACCAGGGGGTAGGTGAGCAGTTCTTC.

This clone was recorded only once. The same CDR3 is also encoded by other DNA sequences in this sample. The chain carries TRBV7-9 and TRBJ2-7, with 7 bases fitting TRBD1. This CDR3 spans 13 amino acids. V shed 6 bases, J shed 3 bases, and the junction held 5 bases outside the gene matches. Per germline, CDR1 SEHNR and CDR2 FQNEAQ (reference sequence). Here the CDR3 reads CASSPGGYYEQYF. The CDR3 bases are TGTGCCAGCAGTCCAGGGGGTTACTACGAGCAGTACTTC.

The chain is built from TRBV9 and TRBJ2-2; the match to TRBD1 covers 7 bases. Trimming at V came to 4 bases and at J to 5 bases, leaving 8 bases not matched to a gene. The CDR3 sequence is 15 residues long. CDR1 is SGDLS and CDR2 is YYNGEE in the germline V gene. The CDR3, as DNA: TGTGCCAGCAGCCCCACAGGGGCAGGTACCGGGGAGCTGTTTTTT. Translated: CASSPTGAGTGELFF.

The rearrangement links TRBV4-3 to TRBJ1-6; 10 positions agree with TRBD1. Per germline, CDR1 LGHNA and CDR2 YSLEER. This CDR3 has 19 amino acids. V shed 0 bases and J 5 bases; nucleotides not matched to a gene: 10. The CDR3 sequence: CASSQDLAGTGVNNSPLHF. As DNA, the CDR3 is TGCGCCAGCAGCCAAGATCTAGCTGGGACAGGGGTAAATAATTCACCCCTCCACTTT.

V is TRBV27 and J is TRBJ2-7; tentatively, D is TRBD1 (6 bases). Germline loops: CDR1 MNHEY, CDR2 SMNVEV (reference sequence). The CDR3 spans 15 residues. V was shortened by 10 bases and J by 4 bases, with 23 bases between the two germline ends. CDR3 DNA: TGTGCCACCTCCAACCTGGGCAGGGGCGGTTACGAGCAGTACTTC. This gives the protein CATSNLGRGGYEQYF.

This rearrangement joins TRBV30 to TRBJ2-5; TRBD1 matches at 9 bases. The CDR3 is 13 residues long. CDR1 and CDR2 from the germline V gene are GTSNPN and SVGIG (reference sequence). V lost 5 bases to trimming and J lost 4 bases; unmatched junction nucleotides: 5. The DNA of the CDR3 is TGTGCCTGGGCTCCGGGACAGGGAGAGACCCAGTACTTC. Its protein product is CAWAPGQGETQYF.

The rearrangement links TRBV27 to TRBJ2-7; 8 bases agree with TRBD1. Germline CDR1 is MNHEY and CDR2 is SMNVEV (reference sequence). The CDR3 loop spans 14 amino acids. V dropped 9 bases and J dropped 3; count of bases not matched to a gene: 10. The CDR3, as DNA: TGTGCCAGTCGACCGGGACAGGTCTACTACGAGCAGTACTTC. This codes for CASRPGQVYYEQYF.